The 32 T cell receptor beta chains below come from one sample, sequenced in a study of CD8+ T cells in alopecia areata. Treatment meaning: oral pan-JAK inhibitor, 5-10 mg twice daily. After isolation, RNA underwent reverse transcription to generate cDNA as the sequencing template. Clones were read by immunoSEQ multiplex PCR, and TCRdb kept only the in-frame ones, dropping some. The top ten clones hold 14% of a sample with approximately 170,000 clones, approximately 60% of them seen once. This specimen was CD4+ T cells sorted from blood, taken at week 24, from a patient treated with tofacitinib. These receptors originate from a human donor with alopecia areata.

The table lists this clone with a few counts. The chain employs TRBV6-5 and TRBJ1-6; no reliable D call. CDR3 length: 15 amino acids. Trimming pared 2 bases from V and 6 bases from J, leaving 11 bases between. Germline values: CDR1 MNHEY, CDR2 SVGAGI. The CDR3 DNA follows: TGTGCCAGCAGTTACCGACCCCATTCTAATTCACCCCTCCACTTT. This translates into CASSYRPHSNSPLHF.

The chain combines TRBV11-2 with TRBJ2-5; 7 bases line up with TRBD2. This CDR3 is 15 amino acids long. Germline lookup yields CDR1 SGHAT and CDR2 FQNNGV. V lost 7 bases to trimming and J lost 5 bases; unmatched junction nucleotides: 13. In DNA, the CDR3 is TGTGCCAGCACCCAGCCCGGGAGGTTGGGTGAGACCCAGTACTTC. Amino acid sequence: CASTQPGRLGETQYF.

This clone occurred a few times. The same CDR3 can be traced to other DNA sequences in this sample. V and J are TRBV20-1 and TRBJ2-5; D is uncertain. V lost 3 bases and J 4 bases, leaving 6 bases between the germline ends. The germline V gene has CDR1 DFQATT and CDR2 SNEGSKA (reference sequence). CDR3 size: 11 residues. The CDR3 spells CSASFGETQYF. CDR3 nucleotide sequence: TGCAGTGCTAGCTTTGGAGAGACCCAGTACTTC.

J is TRBJ2-7 and V is TRBV15; unclear D gene. Trimming left V 1 base short and J 0 bases short, with 7 bases between. From germline, CDR1 is LNHNV and CDR2 YYDKDF (reference sequence). CDR3 length: 14 residues. The CDR3 sequence: CATSRVVGSYEQYF. CDR3 coding DNA: TGTGCCACCAGCAGAGTAGTTGGCTCCTACGAGCAGTACTTC.

The J gene is TRBJ2-3, the V gene TRBV9; 8 bases align to TRBD2. Per germline, CDR1 SGDLS and CDR2 YYNGEE. This CDR3 region has 14 residues. Germline trimming cut 7 bases from V and 4 bases from J; bases unmatched to any gene: 8. As DNA, the CDR3 is TGTGCCAGCTCTCCGAGCGGGGGCCCAGATACGCAGTATTTT. This gives the protein CASSPSGGPDTQYF.

The CDR3: CASHYEAGELFF. The CDR3 DNA reads as TGTGCCAGCCACTACGAGGCCGGGGAGCTGTTTTTT. The chain has TRBV25-1 and TRBJ2-2; D is unresolved. The CDR3 has 12 residues. CDR1 is MGHDK and CDR2 is SYGVNS in the germline V gene. Trimming pared 8 bases from V and 6 bases from J, leaving 10 bases between.

The table lists this clone with a few counts. This chain joins TRBV6-6 and TRBJ2-5; unclear D gene. The end of the DNA aligns better with TRBJ2-7, so the J call may be wrong. CDR1 and CDR2 from the germline V gene are MNHNY and SVGAGI (reference sequence). CDR3 length: 12 residues. CDR3 protein: CASSPTSYEQYF. DNA of the CDR3: TGTGCCAGCAGCCCGACTTCCTACGAGCAGTACTTC.

This clone has just a few counts. The chain couples TRBV2 to TRBJ2-5; D not resolved. Germline V gene lookup returns CDR1 SNHLY and CDR2 FYNNEI. The CDR3 runs 13 residues. Trimming pared 5 bases from V and 5 bases from J, leaving 12 bases between. The DNA of the CDR3 is TGTGCCAGCAGTTTTGTGACAACGGAGACCCAGTACTTC. Translating it yields CASSFVTTETQYF.

The rearrangement links TRBV29-1 to TRBJ1-1; tentatively, D is TRBD1 (5 bases). Trimming stripped 6 bases from V and 4 bases from J, with 15 bases between. The CDR3 is 13 amino acids. Germline-derived CDR1 and CDR2 are SQVTM and ANQGSEA. This CDR3 reads CSVRGETGTEAFF. As DNA, the CDR3 is TGCAGCGTCCGGGGGGAGACGGGCACTGAAGCTTTCTTT.

The chain employs TRBV7-2 and TRBJ2-3; 15 bases align to TRBD2. This CDR3 is 15 amino acids long. From germline, CDR1 is SGHTA and CDR2 FQGNSA. Trimming at V came to 5 bases and at J to 6 bases, leaving 3 bases not matched to a gene. The CDR3 DNA reads as TGTGCCAGCAGCCAAGGACTAGCGGGGGGGGATACGCAGTATTTT. Translating gives CASSQGLAGGDTQYF.

The rearrangement joins TRBV7-9 to TRBJ1-6, with 7 bases lining up with TRBD1. Germline V gene lookup returns CDR1 SEHNR and CDR2 FQNEAQ (reference sequence). CDR3 size: 16 residues. The V and J ends lost 3 bases and 0 bases, in that order; junction bases with no gene match: 2. CDR3 amino acids: CASSFSGGSYNSPLHF. Here the CDR3 DNA reads TGTGCCAGCAGCTTCTCAGGGGGCTCCTATAATTCACCCCTCCACTTT. The variable domain in full, with the rest retrieved from reference TRBV7-9 and TRBJ1-6, is DTGVSQNPRHKITKRGQNVTFRCDPISEHNRLYWYRQTLGQGPEFLTYFQNEAQLEKSRLLSDRFSAERPKGSFSTLEIQRTEQGDSAMYLCASSFSGGSYNSPLHFGNGTRLTVT.

This clone was detected only a few times. The chain links TRBV9 to TRBJ2-3; no clear D. The CDR3 consists of 16 residues. CDR1 is SGDLS, CDR2 YYNGEE, per germline. The ends were cut back, 0 bases at V and 6 bases at J, with 17 bases in the middle. The CDR3 loop reads CASSVEGRPIMDTQYF. For the CDR3, the DNA is TGTGCCAGCAGCGTAGAGGGCAGGCCTATCATGGATACGCAGTATTTT.

This clone has only one observation. The V gene is TRBV6-6, the J gene TRBJ1-5, with D unresolved. CDR1 is MNHNY, CDR2 SVGAGI, per germline (reference sequence). This CDR3 contains 12 residues. Trimming left V 7 bases short and J 3 bases short, with 7 bases between. CDR3 nucleotides: TGTGCCAGCAAAGGAGCCAATCAGCCCCAGCATTTT. It codes for CASKGANQPQHF.

CDR3 loop: CASSSDSLSYEQYF. CDR3 nucleotide sequence: TGCGCCAGCAGCTCCGACAGTCTTTCCTACGAGCAGTACTTC. The V gene is TRBV5-1, the J gene TRBJ2-7; tentatively, D is TRBD1 (5 bases). This CDR3 comprises 14 residues. V dropped 3 bases and J dropped 1 base, with 11 bases sitting between them. Germline V gene data show CDR1 as SGHRS and CDR2 as YFSETQ.

The chain uses TRBV29-1 and TRBJ1-1, with no clear D. Trimming removed 5 bases at V and 0 bases at J, with 10 bases between. Per germline, CDR1 SQVTM and CDR2 ANQGSEA. CDR3 length: 13 residues. CDR3 DNA: TGCAGCGTTTCAGGTTGGGTGAACACTGAAGCTTTCTTT. The encoded protein is CSVSGWVNTEAFF.

CDR3 bases: TGTGCCAGCTGTGGGGGGCGAGATCAGCCCCAGCATTTT. Protein: CASCGGRDQPQHF. The chain employs TRBV6-1 and TRBJ1-5, with TRBD1 as a possible D gene (6 bases). V was trimmed by 8 bases and J by 5 bases, leaving 13 bases between them. CDR1 MNHNS and CDR2 SASEGT come from the germline V gene. The CDR3 length is 13 residues.

The rearrangement joins TRBV6-5 to TRBJ1-5, with D possibly matching TRBD1 (5 bases). The ends were cut back, 10 bases at V and 2 bases at J, with 12 bases in the middle. The germline gives CDR1 MNHEY, CDR2 SVGAGI. CDR3 size: 13 residues. The DNA of the CDR3 is TGTGCCACCAGGGAGGGAGGCAATCAGCCCCAGCATTTT. Its translation is CATREGGNQPQHF.

This clone was observed a few times. The chain recombines TRBV14 with TRBJ2-3; TRBD2 aligns across 7 bases. After removal of 4 bases from V and 3 bases from J, the junction contained 7 bases not matched to a gene. CDR1 is SGHDN, CDR2 FVKESK, per germline. This CDR3 comprises 15 residues. The DNA of the CDR3 is TGTGCCAGCAGCCGACAGCTAGCGGCGACAGATACGCAGTATTTT. It specifies CASSRQLAATDTQYF.

The rearrangement uses TRBV30 and TRBJ2-7; D unresolved. The V end lost 0 bases, the J end lost 3 bases, and 6 bases lay between the germline ends. This CDR3 region has 12 residues. Germline V gives CDR1 GTSNPN, CDR2 SVGIG (reference sequence). The CDR3 region is CAWSVESYEQYF. CDR3 sequence (DNA): TGTGCCTGGAGTGTGGAAAGCTACGAGCAGTACTTC.

The chain links TRBV19 to TRBJ2-3; D possibly matches TRBD1 or TRBD2 (5 bases each). CDR1 is LNHDA and CDR2 is SQIVND in the germline V gene (reference sequence). V gave up 4 bases and J gave up 4 bases, with 9 bases separating them. The CDR3 is 13 residues long. CDR3 sequence: CASSNRGPDTQYF. The CDR3 region has the DNA TGTGCCAGTAGTAATAGGGGACCAGATACGCAGTATTTT. Full variable domain (missing parts from reference TRBV19 and TRBJ2-3): DGGITQSPKYLFRKEGQNVTLSCEQNLNHDAMYWYRQDPGQGLRLIYYSQIVNDFQKGDIAEGYSVSREKKESFPLTVTSAQKNPTAFYLCASSNRGPDTQYFGPGTRLTVL.

The CDR3 bases are TGTGCCAGCAGGCCGGGACGGCGAGAGACCCAGTACTTC. It yields the protein CASRPGRRETQYF. The V call is TRBV6-5, the J call TRBJ2-5; either TRBD1 or TRBD2 may supply D (5 bases each). Germline V gene lookup returns CDR1 MNHEY and CDR2 SVGAGI. Between the trimmed V and J ends, which lost 6 bases and 4 bases, there was a span of 12 bases. The CDR3 has 13 residues.

This clone was detected only a few times. V gene TRBV5-1 combines with J gene TRBJ2-3, with TRBD2 matching 7 bases. This CDR3 contains 15 residues. Germline assignment: CDR1 SGHRS and CDR2 YFSETQ. V trimming: 0 bases; J trimming: 0 bases; junction bases outside the gene matches: 1. CDR3 DNA sequence: TGCGCCAGCAGCTTGGATAGCGGGAGCACAGATACGCAGTATTTT. It specifies CASSLDSGSTDTQYF.

The chain is built from TRBV6-6 and TRBJ1-1, with D maybe TRBD1 (6 bases). The V gene's germline CDR1 is MNHNY and CDR2 SVGAGI (reference sequence). The V end was cut by 5 bases, the J end by 1 base, with 14 bases between. The CDR3 length is 15 residues. The CDR3 spells CASSDPRGENTEAFF. The CDR3 DNA reads as TGTGCCAGCAGTGACCCCAGGGGAGAGAACACTGAAGCTTTCTTT.

This sequence joins TRBV30 and TRBJ1-5; D may be TRBD1 (6 bases). Germline-derived CDR1 and CDR2 are GTSNPN and SVGIG (reference sequence). Trimming cost V 1 base and J 7 bases, with 11 bases left between them. This CDR3 has 13 residues. DNA of the CDR3: TGTGCCTGGAGTGGCAGGGGCCGGCAGCCCCAGCATTTT. Translated: CAWSGRGRQPQHF.

The chain joins TRBV5-6 to TRBJ1-2; tentatively, D is TRBD1 (6 bases). The V end lost 1 base, the J end lost 4 bases, and 11 bases lay between the germline ends. Germline CDR1 and CDR2: SGHDT and YYEEEE. This CDR3 region has 14 residues. Written as DNA, the CDR3 is TGTGCCAGCAGCTTGAACAGGGCTGTCTATGGCTACACCTTC. Its translation: CASSLNRAVYGYTF.

This chain connects TRBV7-9 to TRBJ2-6; a possible D gene is TRBD1 (7 bases). CDR1 is SEHNR and CDR2 is FQNEAQ in the germline V gene (reference sequence). V was pared by 5 bases and J by 0 bases, with 11 bases between. The CDR3 covers 16 residues. Written as DNA, the CDR3 is TGTGCCAGCAGCCAGGGGGGCGGCTCTGGGGCCAACGTCCTGACTTTC. Encoded protein: CASSQGGGSGANVLTF.

This chain links TRBV4-2 with TRBJ2-5; the match to TRBD2 covers 11 bases. Germline-derived CDR1 and CDR2 are LGHNA and YNFKEQ. This CDR3 spans 17 amino acids. V shed 2 bases and J 3 bases; nucleotides not matched to a gene: 8. The CDR3 loop reads CASSQTPSSGGKETQYF. CDR3 bases: TGTGCCAGCAGCCAAACCCCCTCTAGCGGGGGGAAAGAGACCCAGTACTTC.

This clone turned up a few times. The sample has other DNA sequences that encode this CDR3 too. The chain employs TRBV29-1 and TRBJ1-1; tentative D call: TRBD1 (5 bases). V dropped 1 base and J dropped 4 bases, with 13 bases sitting between them. The CDR3 runs 14 residues. Germline V gives CDR1 SQVTM, CDR2 ANQGSEA. CDR3 sequence (DNA): TGCAGCGTTGAAGTACGGGGTAGGGGCACTGAAGCTTTCTTT. Protein: CSVEVRGRGTEAFF.

This clone has more than one count but fewer than ten. The chain has TRBV29-1 and TRBJ2-7, with 10 bases identical to TRBD2. This CDR3 spans 13 amino acids. With 5 bases clipped from V and 4 bases from J, the junction kept 5 bases outside the gene matches. The V gene's germline CDR1 is SQVTM and CDR2 ANQGSEA. Written as DNA, the CDR3 is TGCAGCGTTTACAGCGGGGGGGCTTACGAGCAGTACTTC. Translating gives CSVYSGGAYEQYF.

V gene TRBV7-9 combines with J gene TRBJ2-5; D gene unclear. Germline V CDR1 and CDR2: SEHNR, FQNEAQ (reference sequence). Trimming cost V 0 bases and J 0 bases, with 8 bases left between them. The CDR3 runs 15 residues. The CDR3 reads CASSLALSYQETQYF. The DNA of the CDR3 is TGTGCCAGCAGCTTAGCGCTCTCGTACCAAGAGACCCAGTACTTC. Based on the CDR3 plus reference TRBV7-9 and TRBJ2-5, the full variable domain is DTGVSQNPRHKITKRGQNVTFRCDPISEHNRLYWYRQTLGQGPEFLTYFQNEAQLEKSRLLSDRFSAERPKGSFSTLEIQRTEQGDSAMYLCASSLALSYQETQYFGPGTRLLVL.

The V gene is TRBV4-1, the J gene TRBJ2-5; 9 bases match TRBD1. The CDR3 contains 15 residues. Germline loops: CDR1 MGHRA, CDR2 YSYEKL. Trimming cost V 4 bases and J 5 bases; bases outside gene matches: 8. Written as DNA, the CDR3 is TGCGCCAGCAGCCGATCCGGGACAGGGAGGGAGACCCAGTACTTC. It codes for CASSRSGTGRETQYF.

This clone has a handful of counts. This CDR3 is CSVGPRGYEQYF. In nucleotides, the CDR3 is TGCAGCGTTGGCCCCAGGGGTTACGAGCAGTACTTC. The chain has TRBV29-1 and TRBJ2-7, with D possibly TRBD1 on 6 matching bases. Trimming stripped 4 bases from V and 4 bases from J, with 11 bases between. Germline V lookup: CDR1 SQVTM, CDR2 ANQGSEA. CDR3 length: 12 residues.